These 23 T cell receptor beta chains came from one sample sequenced in a study of blood T cell repertoires in COVID-19. Profiled with immunoSEQ multiplex PCR; TCRdb holds only in-frame clones, not every one. This repertoire shows 400,000 to 550,000 clones, nearly 90% found once; its top ten account for almost 2%. Sequencing was performed on PBMCs or T cells enriched from blood (not recorded which). The receptors derive from a woman younger than 35 with acute COVID-19.

This chain connects TRBV14 to TRBJ2-5; 8 nucleotides agree with TRBD2. Germline V gene lookup returns CDR1 SGHDN and CDR2 FVKESK. Trimming took 0 bases from V and 5 from J; bases not matched to a gene: 14. This CDR3 comprises 18 residues. The CDR3 coding sequence is TGTGCCAGCAGCCAAGATTCGGGACTAGTCCCGTCAATTGAGACCCAGTACTTC. Translated, it gives CASSQDSGLVPSIETQYF.

J is TRBJ2-5 and V is TRBV9; D not certain. The V gene's germline CDR1 is SGDLS and CDR2 YYNGEE. V lost 1 base to trimming and J lost 1 base, with 8 bases between them. The CDR3 loop spans 14 amino acids. Here the CDR3 reads CASSVSQAQETQYF. The CDR3 region has the DNA TGTGCCAGCAGCGTAAGCCAGGCCCAAGAGACCCAGTACTTC.

The rearrangement uses TRBV15 and TRBJ1-1; 7 bases are shared with TRBD1. The V gene end was trimmed by 0 bases and the J gene end by 4 bases; junction bases not matched to a gene: 11. CDR1 is LNHNV and CDR2 is YYDKDF in the germline V gene (reference sequence). This CDR3 is built from 17 residues. DNA for the CDR3: TGTGCCACCAGCAGAGACCGCCACGGACAGGCGACCACTGAAGCTTTCTTT. Translated, it gives CATSRDRHGQATTEAFF. The complete variable domain, with remaining parts taken from reference TRBV15 and TRBJ1-1, reads DAMVIQNPRYQVTQFGKPVTLSCSQTLNHNVMYWYQQKSSQAPKLLFHYYDKDFNNEADTPDNFQSRRPNTSFCFLDIRSPGLGDTAMYLCATSRDRHGQATTEAFFGQGTRLTVV.

This clone was detected once. This rearrangement joins TRBV4-1 to TRBJ2-1; 10 bases match TRBD1. V dropped 4 bases and J dropped 7; count of bases not matched to a gene: 19. From germline, CDR1 is MGHRA and CDR2 YSYEKL. The CDR3 totals 19 residues. CDR3 DNA sequence: TGCGCCAGCAGCCTAAACCTCAATTCCGGGACAGGGGCGATTAATGAGCAGTTCTTC. Amino acid sequence: CASSLNLNSGTGAINEQFF.

The gene calls are TRBV7-3 and TRBJ1-2; no clear D gene. CDR1 is SGHTA, CDR2 FQGTGA, per germline. V was pared by 4 bases and J by 7 bases, with 13 bases between. The CDR3 extends over 13 amino acids. The CDR3 protein is CASSSSRGGGYTF. The CDR3 DNA is TGTGCCAGCAGCTCTAGCCGGGGAGGTGGCTACACCTTC. Full variable domain (rest looked up from reference TRBV7-3 and TRBJ1-2): GAGVSQTPSNKVTEKGKYVELRCDPISGHTALYWYRQSLGQGPEFLIYFQGTGAADDSGLPNDRFFAVRPEGSVSTLKIQRTERGDSAVYLCASSSSRGGGYTFGSGTRLTVV.

V is TRBV7-2 and J is TRBJ1-5, with D tentatively TRBD1 (5 bases). V shed 5 bases and J shed 4 bases, with 12 bases lying between them. Germline CDR1 and CDR2: SGHTA and FQGNSA. This CDR3 region has 14 residues. CDR3 protein: CASSRGLTNQPQHF. In DNA form, the CDR3 reads TGTGCCAGCAGCCGGGGACTGACAAATCAGCCCCAGCATTTT.

The rearrangement links TRBV4-3 to TRBJ1-2; TRBD1 matches 8 bases. Germline V gene lookup returns CDR1 LGHNA and CDR2 YSLEER. V dropped 5 bases and J dropped 4; count of bases not matched to a gene: 15. CDR3 length equals 17 residues. The chain's CDR3 is CASSYETGASPTYGYTF. CDR3 bases: TGCGCCAGCAGCTATGAGACAGGGGCCTCACCGACCTATGGCTACACCTTC.

The V and J genes are TRBV3-1 (or the pseudogene TRBV3-2) and TRBJ2-5, with D maybe TRBD2 (5 bases). From germline, CDR1 is LGHDT and CDR2 YNNKEL (reference sequence). CDR3 size: 14 residues. V was pared by 10 bases and J by 10 bases, with 25 bases between. CDR3 protein: CATNGPGPGKDQYF. The CDR3 DNA reads as TGTGCCACCAACGGACCCGGCCCCGGGAAGGACCAGTACTTC.

The genes are TRBV18 and TRBJ1-6, with TRBD1 identical over 9 bases. Germline V gene data show CDR1 as KGHSH and CDR2 as LQKENI. V was clipped by 5 bases and J by 10 bases; unmatched bases: 9. The CDR3 runs to 15 residues. CDR3 region: CASSEPGQGYSPLHF. DNA of the CDR3: TGTGCCAGCTCAGAACCGGGACAGGGTTACTCACCCCTCCACTTT. Complete variable domain (other parts from reference TRBV18 and TRBJ1-6): NAGVMQNPRHLVRRRGQEARLRCSPMKGHSHVYWYRQLPEEGLKFMVYLQKENIIDESGMPKERFSAEFPKEGPSILRIQQVVRGDSAAYFCASSEPGQGYSPLHFGNGTRLTVT.

The chain carries TRBV3-1 (or the pseudogene TRBV3-2) and TRBJ1-4; unclear D gene. This CDR3 comprises 12 residues. Germline CDR1 is LGHDT and CDR2 is YNNKEL (reference sequence). The V gene lost 6 bases and the J gene lost 5 bases, with 7 bases spanning the gap. CDR3 sequence: CASSSENEKLFF. The DNA of the CDR3 is TGTGCCAGCAGTTCCGAGAATGAAAAACTGTTTTTT.

The gene calls are TRBV5-1 and TRBJ1-2; 10 nucleotides match TRBD1. The V gene end was trimmed by 4 bases and the J gene end by 7 bases; junction bases not matched to a gene: 10. CDR3 length: 15 amino acids. CDR1 is SGHRS and CDR2 is YFSETQ in the germline V gene. CDR3 region: CASSGGGGTGVGYTF. The CDR3 region has the DNA TGCGCCAGCAGCGGAGGAGGCGGGACAGGGGTTGGCTACACCTTC.

The chain recombines TRBV7-2 with TRBJ2-2; 13 bases agree with TRBD2. The ends lost 4 bases at V and 5 bases at J; junction bases unmatched: 7. CDR3 size: 17 residues. Germline CDR1 and CDR2: SGHTA and FQGNSA. The DNA of the CDR3 is TGTGCCAGCAGCTCTTTTGGACTAGCGGGAGTTACCGGGGAGCTGTTTTTT. This gives the protein CASSSFGLAGVTGELFF. Variable domain in full (rest from reference TRBV7-2 and TRBJ2-2): GAGVSQSPSNKVTEKGKDVELRCDPISGHTALYWYRQSLGQGLEFLIYFQGNSAPDKSGLPSDRFSAERTGGSVSTLTIQRTQQEDSAVYLCASSSFGLAGVTGELFFGEGSRLTVL.

The chain carries TRBV3-1 (or the pseudogene TRBV3-2) and TRBJ2-1; tentative D call: TRBD2 (5 bases). The CDR3 extends over 11 amino acids. Per the germline V gene, CDR1 is LGHDT and CDR2 is YNNKEL (reference sequence). V lost 3 bases and J lost 8, with 5 bases in between. The chain's CDR3 is CASSHGDEQFF. Here the CDR3 DNA reads TGTGCCAGCAGCCACGGGGATGAGCAGTTCTTC.

The chain is built from TRBV5-1 and TRBJ2-7; 10 nucleotides match TRBD2. Unmatched junction bases numbered 2, after V lost 0 bases and J lost 2 bases. The CDR3 has 15 residues. Germline values: CDR1 SGHRS, CDR2 YFSETQ. The CDR3 spells CASSLGTSGTYEQYF. CDR3 in DNA: TGCGCCAGCAGCTTGGGCACTAGCGGGACCTACGAGCAGTACTTC.

This CDR3 is CASSPASGHGNTQYF. In nucleotides, the CDR3 is TGTGCCAGCAGCCCCGCTAGCGGCCACGGGAATACGCAGTATTTT. The chain is built from TRBV27 and TRBJ2-3, with TRBD2 matching 7 bases. In germline, CDR1 is MNHEY, CDR2 SMNVEV (reference sequence). The V and J ends lost 6 bases and 7 bases, in that order; junction bases with no gene match: 13. The CDR3 is 15 residues long.

The chain couples TRBV9 to TRBJ2-1; TRBD2 matches at 8 bases. Losses at the gene ends were 3 bases for V and 8 bases for J; bases not matched to a gene: 7. CDR1 SGDLS and CDR2 YYNGEE come from the germline V gene. CDR3 length: 14 residues. CDR3 protein: CASSEGTSPDEQFF. The CDR3, as DNA: TGTGCCAGCAGCGAGGGGACTAGTCCAGATGAGCAGTTCTTC.

This clone was found once. The genes are TRBV3-1 (or the pseudogene TRBV3-2) and TRBJ2-3; 10 nucleotides line up with TRBD2. The ends lost 3 bases at V and 0 bases at J; junction bases unmatched: 12. This CDR3 spans 19 amino acids. CDR1 is LGHDT and CDR2 is YNNKEL in the germline V gene (reference sequence). The CDR3 spells CASSHHRTSGRSSTDTQYF. For the CDR3, the DNA is TGTGCCAGCAGCCACCATCGGACTAGCGGTCGTTCTAGCACAGATACGCAGTATTTT.

The chain recombines TRBV4-1 with TRBJ1-1; a possible D gene is TRBD1 (6 bases). Trimming left V 2 bases short and J 2 bases short, with 12 bases between. The CDR3 has 15 residues. The V gene's germline CDR1 is MGHRA and CDR2 YSYEKL. The CDR3 reads CASSQKDRLNTEAFF. DNA of the CDR3: TGCGCCAGCAGCCAAAAGGACAGACTAAACACTGAAGCTTTCTTT.

The V and J genes are TRBV28 and TRBJ2-5, with 7 bases aligning to TRBD2. V trimming: 9 bases; J trimming: 4 bases; junction bases outside the gene matches: 14. The CDR3 extends over 15 amino acids. Germline assignment: CDR1 MDHEN and CDR2 SYDVKM. The DNA for the CDR3 is TGTGCCAGTACCTCTCCGGGGGGAATCCGAGAGACCCAGTACTTC. It encodes CASTSPGGIRETQYF.

This chain connects TRBV9 to TRBJ2-3, with TRBD1 matching over 7 bases. Germline CDR1 and CDR2: SGDLS and YYNGEE. Germline trimming cut 0 bases from V and 0 bases from J; bases unmatched to any gene: 4. The CDR3 extends over 16 amino acids. The CDR3 DNA sequence: TGTGCCAGCAGCGTAGGACGACAGGGTAGCACAGATACGCAGTATTTT. Its protein is CASSVGRQGSTDTQYF.

The chain joins TRBV10-2 to TRBJ1-2; no reliable D call. The CDR3 has 15 residues. V lost 7 bases to trimming and J lost 1 base, with 16 bases between them. Germline CDR1 reads WSHSY; CDR2 reads SAAADI. The CDR3 DNA is TGCGCCAGCAAGGATGGTCAGGATTTTAACTATGGCTACACCTTC. Residues: CASKDGQDFNYGYTF.

The chain combines TRBV2 with TRBJ1-5, with 7 bases identical to TRBD1. V was pared by 2 bases and J by 4 bases, with 5 bases of the junction left unmatched. Germline CDR1 is SNHLY and CDR2 is FYNNEI. This CDR3 is built from 15 residues. This chain's CDR3 is CASSENRGRNQPQHF. The CDR3 DNA reads as TGTGCCAGCAGTGAAAACAGGGGAAGGAATCAGCCCCAGCATTTT.

The chain employs TRBV28 and TRBJ2-2; TRBD2 matches at 8 bases. CDR1 and CDR2 from the germline V gene are MDHEN and SYDVKM. Germline trimming cut 6 bases from V and 5 bases from J; bases unmatched to any gene: 20. The CDR3 length is 19 residues. The CDR3 DNA follows: TGTGCCAGCAGCAAACTTGCTTTCACTAGCGGACGGGGAACCGGGGAGCTGTTTTTT. Encoded protein: CASSKLAFTSGRGTGELFF.